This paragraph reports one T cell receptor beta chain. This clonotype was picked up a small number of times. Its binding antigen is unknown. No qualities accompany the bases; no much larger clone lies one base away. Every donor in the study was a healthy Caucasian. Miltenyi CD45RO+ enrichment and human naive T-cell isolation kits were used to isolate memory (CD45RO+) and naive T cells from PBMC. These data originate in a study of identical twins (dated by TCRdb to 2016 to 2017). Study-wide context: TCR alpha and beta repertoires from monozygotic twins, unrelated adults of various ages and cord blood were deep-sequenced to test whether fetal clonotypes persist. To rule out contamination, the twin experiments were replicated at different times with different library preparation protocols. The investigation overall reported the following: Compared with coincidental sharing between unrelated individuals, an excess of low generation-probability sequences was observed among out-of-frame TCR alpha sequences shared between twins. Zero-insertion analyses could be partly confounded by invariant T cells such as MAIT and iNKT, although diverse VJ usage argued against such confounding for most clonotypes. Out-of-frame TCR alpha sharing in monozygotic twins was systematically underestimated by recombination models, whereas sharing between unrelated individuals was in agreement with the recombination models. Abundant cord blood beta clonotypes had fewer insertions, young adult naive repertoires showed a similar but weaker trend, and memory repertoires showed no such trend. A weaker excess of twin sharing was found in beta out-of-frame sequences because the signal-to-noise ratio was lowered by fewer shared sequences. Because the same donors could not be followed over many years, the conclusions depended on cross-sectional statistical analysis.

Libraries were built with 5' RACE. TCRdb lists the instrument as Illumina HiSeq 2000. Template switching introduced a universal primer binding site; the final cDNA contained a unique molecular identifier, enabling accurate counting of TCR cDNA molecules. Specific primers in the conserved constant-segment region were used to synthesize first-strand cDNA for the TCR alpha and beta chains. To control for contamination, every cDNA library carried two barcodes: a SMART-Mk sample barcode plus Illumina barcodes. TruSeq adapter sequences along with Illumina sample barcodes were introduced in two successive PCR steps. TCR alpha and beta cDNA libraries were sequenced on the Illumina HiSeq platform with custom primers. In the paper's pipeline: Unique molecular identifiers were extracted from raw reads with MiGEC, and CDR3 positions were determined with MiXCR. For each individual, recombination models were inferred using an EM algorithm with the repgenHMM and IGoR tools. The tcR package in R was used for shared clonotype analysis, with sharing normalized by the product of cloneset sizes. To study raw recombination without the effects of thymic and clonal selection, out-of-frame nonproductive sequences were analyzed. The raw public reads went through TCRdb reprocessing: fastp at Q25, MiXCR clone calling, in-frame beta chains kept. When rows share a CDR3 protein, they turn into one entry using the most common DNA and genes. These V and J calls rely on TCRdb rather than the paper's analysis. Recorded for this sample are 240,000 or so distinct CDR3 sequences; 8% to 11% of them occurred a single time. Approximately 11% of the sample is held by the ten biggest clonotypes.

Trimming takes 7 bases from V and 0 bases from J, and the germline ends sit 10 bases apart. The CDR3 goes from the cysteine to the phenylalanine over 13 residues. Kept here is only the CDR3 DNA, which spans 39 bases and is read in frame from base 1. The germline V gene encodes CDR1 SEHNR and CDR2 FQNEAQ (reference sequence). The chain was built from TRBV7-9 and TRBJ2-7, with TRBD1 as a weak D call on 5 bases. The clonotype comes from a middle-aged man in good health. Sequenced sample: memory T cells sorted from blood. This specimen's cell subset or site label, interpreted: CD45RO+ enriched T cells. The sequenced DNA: TGTGCCAGCATTAAAGGGGCCTCCTACGAGCAGTACTTC. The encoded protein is CASIKGASYEQYF.